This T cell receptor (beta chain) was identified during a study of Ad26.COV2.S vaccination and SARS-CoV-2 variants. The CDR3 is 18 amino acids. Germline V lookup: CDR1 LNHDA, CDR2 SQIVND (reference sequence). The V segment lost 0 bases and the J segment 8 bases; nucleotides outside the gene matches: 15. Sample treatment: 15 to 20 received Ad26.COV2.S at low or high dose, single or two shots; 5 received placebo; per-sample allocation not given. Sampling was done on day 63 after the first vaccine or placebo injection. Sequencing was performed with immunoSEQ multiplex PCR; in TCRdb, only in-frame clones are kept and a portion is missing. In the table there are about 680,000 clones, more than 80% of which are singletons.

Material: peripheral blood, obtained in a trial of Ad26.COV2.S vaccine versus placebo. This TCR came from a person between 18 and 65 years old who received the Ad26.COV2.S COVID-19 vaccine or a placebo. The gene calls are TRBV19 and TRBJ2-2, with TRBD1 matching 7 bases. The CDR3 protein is CASSIDRWTGRWSGELFF. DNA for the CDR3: TGTGCCAGTAGTATAGATCGTTGGACAGGCCGGTGGTCGGGGGAGCTGTTTTTT.